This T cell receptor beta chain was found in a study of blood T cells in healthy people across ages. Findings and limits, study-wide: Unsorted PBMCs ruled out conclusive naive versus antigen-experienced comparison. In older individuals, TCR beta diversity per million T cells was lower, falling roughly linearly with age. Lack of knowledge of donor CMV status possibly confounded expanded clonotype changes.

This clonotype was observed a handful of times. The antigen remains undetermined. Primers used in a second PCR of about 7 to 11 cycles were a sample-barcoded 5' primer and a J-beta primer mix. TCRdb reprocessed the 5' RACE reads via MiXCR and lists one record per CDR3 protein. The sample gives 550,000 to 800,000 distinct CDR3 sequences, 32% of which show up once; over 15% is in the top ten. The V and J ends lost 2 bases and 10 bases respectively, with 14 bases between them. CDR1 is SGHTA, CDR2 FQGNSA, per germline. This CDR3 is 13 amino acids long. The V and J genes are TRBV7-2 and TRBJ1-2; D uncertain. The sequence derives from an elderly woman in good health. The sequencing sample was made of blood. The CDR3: CASSLRAFRDYTF. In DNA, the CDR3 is TGTGCCAGCAGCTTAAGGGCCTTCCGGGACTACACCTTC.